Listed below are T cell receptor beta chains from one sample, sequenced in a study of vaccination and CD4 T cells after COVID-19. TCRdb redid the calling of the PCR reads with MiXCR, one entry per CDR3 protein. The sample has under 15,000 distinct CDR3 sequences; 42% are singletons. These receptors have no known antigen. Specimen: CD4+ T cells from blood, cultured in vitro, collected before SARS-CoV-2 vaccination. All receptors come from a human donor who had recovered from COVID-19. Each CDR3 is given with its conserved first and last residue. The D gene is left open where the match is weak. The size field is filled for only some rows; it gives once, few, many or a size class.

clone size	V gene	J gene	D gene	CDR3 DNA	CDR3 protein
.	TRBV7-2	TRBJ2-1	.	TGTGCCAGCAGCTTATCGGTCTTCGATGAGCAGTTCTTC	CASSLSVFDEQFF
.	TRBV19	TRBJ1-5	.	TGTGCCAGTACCGAATCGAGCCGGGCCAATCAGCCCCAGCATTTT	CASTESSRANQPQHF
.	TRBV7-3	TRBJ2-5	.	TGTGCCAGCAGCTTACTCGGAGGCGAGACCCAGTACTTC	CASSLLGGETQYF
.	TRBV15	TRBJ2-3	.	TGTGCCACCAGTCTTCGCACAGATACGCAGTATTTT	CATSLRTDTQYF
few	TRBV18	TRBJ1-1	.	TGTGCCAGCTCACCATCTAAACAGGTGAACACTGAAGCTTTCTTT	CASSPSKQVNTEAFF
few	TRBV20-1	TRBJ2-5	TRBD2	TGCAGTGCTAATCCCCTAGCGGGGGGACTCCAAGAGACCCAGTACTTC	CSANPLAGGLQETQYF
.	TRBV19	TRBJ2-1	TRBD1	TGTGCCAGTAGGCCGGGACAGGGAAGCGGAGAGCAGTTCTTC	CASRPGQGSGEQFF
few	TRBV7-8	TRBJ1-5	TRBD1	TGTGCCAGCAGCAACTTTATAGGGGGCCGGAATCAGCCCCAGCATTTT	CASSNFIGGRNQPQHF
.	TRBV7-2	TRBJ2-2	.	TGTGCCAGCCGGTCCGCGAACACCGGGGAGCTGTTTTTT	CASRSANTGELFF
.	TRBV7-8	TRBJ1-2	.	TGTGCCAGCAGCCAAGGGGTGGCGTCTGCCTATGACTACACCTTC	CASSQGVASAYDYTF
.	TRBV7-3	TRBJ2-2	.	TGTGCCAGCAGCCCTTGGCTGGGAGCCGGGGAGCTGTTTTTT	CASSPWLGAGELFF
once	TRBV19	TRBJ2-5	TRBD2	TGTGCCAGTAGTATAGGCCCGAGGAGCGGGGGGCAAGAGACCCAGTACTTC	CASSIGPRSGGQETQYF
.	TRBV7-3	TRBJ1-1	.	TGTGCCAGCAGCGCCTTACCTCCGGCACTGAACACTGAAGCTTTCTTT	CASSALPPALNTEAFF
.	TRBV11-3	TRBJ2-5	TRBD1	TGTGCCAGCAGCACTCCTTACATGGAATGGGGACAGAACCAAGAGACCCAGTACTTC	CASSTPYMEWGQNQETQYF
.	TRBV7-3	TRBJ2-2	.	TGTGCCAGCAGCTTTTCAGGGGACCCGAACACCGGGGAGCTGTTTTTT	CASSFSGDPNTGELFF
.	TRBV7-9	TRBJ2-7	.	TGTGCCAGCAGCTGGGGCCACGGGTCAGGGGAAACCCCTTACGAGCAGTACTTC	CASSWGHGSGETPYEQYF
.	TRBV4-3	TRBJ2-5	TRBD2	TGCGCCAGCAGCCAAGGGGCTGGACTAGCCCAAGAGACCCAGTACTTC	CASSQGAGLAQETQYF
.	TRBV20-1	TRBJ1-2	.	TGCAGTGCTCACTTCCCGGGACCAGGAAGCTACACCTTC	CSAHFPGPGSYTF
few	TRBV19	TRBJ2-7	.	TGTGCCAGTAGTATTGACAGAAGGGACGAGCAGTACTTC	CASSIDRRDEQYF
.	TRBV5-1	TRBJ1-1	.	TGCGCCAGCAACGGGGGGGTCCTGGACACTGAAGCTTTCTTT	CASNGGVLDTEAFF